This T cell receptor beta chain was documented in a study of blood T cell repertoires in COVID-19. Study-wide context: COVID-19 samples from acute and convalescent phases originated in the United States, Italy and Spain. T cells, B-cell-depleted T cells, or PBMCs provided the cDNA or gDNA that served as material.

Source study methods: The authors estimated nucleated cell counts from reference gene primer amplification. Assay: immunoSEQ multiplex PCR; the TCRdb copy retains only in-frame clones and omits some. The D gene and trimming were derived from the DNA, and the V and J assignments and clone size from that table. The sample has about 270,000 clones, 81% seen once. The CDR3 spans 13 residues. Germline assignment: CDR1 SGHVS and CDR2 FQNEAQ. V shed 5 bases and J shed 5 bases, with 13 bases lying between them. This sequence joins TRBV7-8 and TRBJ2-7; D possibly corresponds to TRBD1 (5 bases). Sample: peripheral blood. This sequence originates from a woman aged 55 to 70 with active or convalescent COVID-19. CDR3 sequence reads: CASSLGHLHEQYF. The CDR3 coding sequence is TGTGCCAGCAGCCTAGGACATCTACACGAGCAGTACTTC. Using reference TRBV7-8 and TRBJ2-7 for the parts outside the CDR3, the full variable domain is GAGVSQSPRYKVAKRGQDVALRCDPISGHVSLFWYQQALGQGPEFLTYFQNEAQLDKSGLPSDRFFAERPEGSVSTLKIQRTQQEDSAVYLCASSLGHLHEQYFGPGTRLTVT.